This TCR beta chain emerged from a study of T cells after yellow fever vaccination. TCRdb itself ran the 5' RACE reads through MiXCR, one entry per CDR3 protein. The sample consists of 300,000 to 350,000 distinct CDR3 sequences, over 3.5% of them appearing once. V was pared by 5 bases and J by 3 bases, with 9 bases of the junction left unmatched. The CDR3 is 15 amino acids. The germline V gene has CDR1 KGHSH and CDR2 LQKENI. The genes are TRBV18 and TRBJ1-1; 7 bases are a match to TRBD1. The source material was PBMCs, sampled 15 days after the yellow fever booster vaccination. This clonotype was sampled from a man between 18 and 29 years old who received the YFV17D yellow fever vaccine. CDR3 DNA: TGTGCCAGCTCAACGGTCGATGGACAGGACACTGAAGCTTTCTTT. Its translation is CASSTVDGQDTEAFF.